These T cell receptor beta chains were read from a single sample in a study of blood T cell repertoires in COVID-19. Data came from immunoSEQ multiplex PCR; TCRdb stores just in-frame clones and leaves some out. The sample yields about 100,000 clones, approximately 86% seen once. The sequencing sample was made of peripheral blood. The receptor set was obtained from a man between 50 and 59 years old with active or convalescent COVID-19. The CDR3 runs from the conserved cysteine through the conserved F or W. A D gene is named only where the DNA matches it firmly. The size entry is marked missing in some rows and otherwise reads once, few, many or a size class.

>TRBD1|.|TRBJ2-1|TRBV5-1
CASSLLDRDDEQFF
>TRBD2|.|TRBJ2-1|TRBV4-1
CASSQRRTSGSNEQFF
>TRBD1|.|TRBJ2-7|TRBV5-1
CASSSGTGGGEQYF
>TRBD1|.|TRBJ2-3|TRBV11-3
CASSRWADRERGTDTQYF
>.|.|TRBJ2-1|TRBV27
CASGHVEYNEQFF
>TRBD1|.|TRBJ2-2|TRBV3-1/TRBV3-2
CASSQGTGTGVTGELFF
>.|.|TRBJ1-6|TRBV7-8
CASSLQGSGGSPLHF
>TRBD1|.|TRBJ2-7|TRBV24-1
CATSDVTGGGQYF
>TRBD1|.|TRBJ1-5|TRBV19
CASSGTANNQPQHF
>.|.|TRBJ2-7|TRBV19
CASRLTEQYF
>.|.|TRBJ2-7|TRBV30
CAWSLGLRYEQYF
>TRBD1|.|TRBJ1-6|TRBV10-2
CASRAPGQGISPLHF
>.|few|TRBJ2-3|TRBV2
CASSRQASTDTQYF
>.|few|TRBJ2-3|TRBV18
CASSLVPHTDTQYF
>.|.|TRBJ1-3|TRBV6-5
CASSSLSSSGNTIYF
>TRBD1|.|TRBJ1-2|TRBV10-3
CAIRGQTDYGYTF
>.|once|TRBJ1-2|TRBV6-6
CASSYQGQRGYTF
>.|.|TRBJ1-1|TRBV6-1
CASSEVYNTEAFF
>TRBD1|.|TRBJ2-3|TRBV12-5
CASGLYRGTGQGTDTQYF
>TRBD1|.|TRBJ1-2|TRBV6-5
CAIERDSPNYGYTF
>TRBD2|.|TRBJ2-1|TRBV2
CASSASGNSYNEQFF
>.|.|TRBJ1-4|TRBV9
CASSEGVGRGVVKLFF
>.|.|TRBJ2-7|TRBV2
CASSALYEQYF
>TRBD2|.|TRBJ2-2|TRBV9
CASSTRPAGVGTGELFF
>.|.|TRBJ1-2|TRBV3-1/TRBV3-2
CASSQEAVRGDYGYTF
>.|.|TRBJ2-3|TRBV7-9
CASSPSVDTQYF
>TRBD1|.|TRBJ2-1|TRBV7-2
CASSLGGQGRNEQFF
>TRBD1|.|TRBJ1-6|TRBV28
CASTQTRDRYSPLHF
>TRBD2|.|TRBJ2-2|TRBV5-1
CASSLDGGSTGELFF
>.|.|TRBJ2-1|TRBV6-5
CASSYDRYNEQFF
>TRBD1|few|TRBJ2-7|TRBV28
CASKTGADSYEQYF
>TRBD2|.|TRBJ2-3|TRBV29-1
CSVPRATSGKDTQYF
>.|once|TRBJ2-5|TRBV2
CASSQLEGETQYF
>.|.|TRBJ2-5|TRBV15
CATSRFGEETQYF
>.|.|TRBJ1-2|TRBV30
CAWSENFGYTF
>.|.|TRBJ2-7|TRBV7-2
CASSLGGAGYEQYF
>.|.|TRBJ2-7|TRBV3-1/TRBV3-2
CASSSRGTAYEQYF
>TRBD1|.|TRBJ1-2|TRBV5-1
CASSVGQGPAVYTF
>TRBD2|.|TRBJ2-7|TRBV16
CASSQGELAGGNEQYF
>TRBD2|once|TRBJ2-1|TRBV27
CASSYSRLAYNEQFF
>.|.|TRBJ2-5|TRBV9
CASSAQDYRETQYF
>TRBD2|.|TRBJ2-7|TRBV2
CASSTGLAPYEQYF
>TRBD2|.|TRBJ2-3|TRBV7-9
CASSLLAGARDTQYF
>.|.|TRBJ1-3|TRBV9
CASSVGAVSGNTIYF
>.|.|TRBJ1-1|TRBV18
CASSPPNRNTEAFF
>.|.|TRBJ2-2|TRBV9
CASSVDSSTGELFF
>TRBD1|.|TRBJ1-5|TRBV30
CAWSVRDREPYSNQPQHF
>TRBD2|.|TRBJ2-7|TRBV7-8
CASSSAGGDKSYEQYF
>.|.|TRBJ2-7|TRBV7-8
CASSKLLLGQGSYEQYF
>.|.|TRBJ2-7|TRBV5-1
CASSLGVAENYEQYF
>.|once|TRBJ2-1|TRBV7-3
CASSKTVLDEQFF
>.|.|TRBJ2-2|TRBV5-1
CASSLTELEPTGELFF
>.|.|TRBJ1-4|TRBV5-5
CASSFLARTNEKLFF
>TRBD2|once|TRBJ2-7|TRBV5-1
CASSPRWTSRDEQYF
>TRBD1|medium-sized|TRBJ1-2|TRBV5-4
CASSLGGTGGSYGYTF
>.|.|TRBJ2-7|TRBV9
CASSATGEGYEQYF
>TRBD1|.|TRBJ1-1|TRBV2
CASSEWDSLAF
>.|few|TRBJ2-7|TRBV7-3
CASSPIQGGEQYF
>.|few|TRBJ2-5|TRBV6-4
CASSDSIPTIRETQYF